A single T cell receptor beta chain is shown here with its context. This entry belongs to a study of response to subunit inactivated influenza vaccine. TCRdb reprocessed the RT-PCR reads with MiXCR, giving one entry per CDR3 protein. The repertoire has 610,000 or so distinct CDR3 sequences, around 13% of them found once; the top ten carry 11%. This CDR3 contains 14 residues. V lost 0 bases to trimming and J lost 3 bases, with 10 bases between them. Germline lookup yields CDR1 SGHRS and CDR2 YFSETQ. This clonotype was obtained from a man between 50 and 59 years old who received an inactivated influenza vaccine. This chain connects TRBV5-1 to TRBJ2-7; no clear D gene. Specimen: PBMCs from blood, collected less than 13 days after vaccination. The chain's CDR3 is CASSLDRANYEQYF. CDR3 coding DNA: TGCGCCAGCAGCTTGGACAGAGCAAACTACGAGCAGTACTTC.